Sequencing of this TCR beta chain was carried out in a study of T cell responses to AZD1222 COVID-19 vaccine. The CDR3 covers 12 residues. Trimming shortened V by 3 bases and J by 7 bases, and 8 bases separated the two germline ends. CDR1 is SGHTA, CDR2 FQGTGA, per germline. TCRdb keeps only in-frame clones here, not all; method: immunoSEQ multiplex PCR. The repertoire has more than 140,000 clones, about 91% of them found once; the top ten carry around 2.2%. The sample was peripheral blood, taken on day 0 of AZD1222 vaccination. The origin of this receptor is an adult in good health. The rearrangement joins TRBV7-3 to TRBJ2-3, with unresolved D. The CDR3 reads CASSFKGNTQYF. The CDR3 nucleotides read TGTGCCAGCAGCTTCAAAGGTAATACGCAGTATTTT. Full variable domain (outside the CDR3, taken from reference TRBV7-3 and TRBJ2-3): GAGVSQTPSNKVTEKGKYVELRCDPISGHTALYWYRQSLGQGPEFLIYFQGTGAADDSGLPNDRFFAVRPEGSVSTLKIQRTERGDSAVYLCASSFKGNTQYFGPGTRLTVL.